The T cell receptor (beta chain) described here comes from a study of T cell therapy after organ transplantation. The data were produced by immunoSEQ multiplex PCR, yet TCRdb's version contains in-frame clones alone and is incomplete. The sample yields roughly 15,000 clones, approximately 85% seen once. This clone is medium-sized by share. What it binds is unknown. Sample time point: 20-29 weeks after completion of therapy. This TCR was sampled from a human patient who had received a solid organ transplant and had CMV disease. Some T cells may be provided by the graft donor. The sample consisted of CD8+ T cells from blood, taken after autologous CMV-specific T cell therapy.

The CDR3, as DNA: TGTGCCAGCAGCTTAGAGCTCGGCCCCTACAATGAGCAGTTCTTC. Translating gives CASSLELGPYNEQFF. This rearrangement joins TRBV11-3 to TRBJ2-1; D call uncertain. Looked up from germline, CDR1 is SGHNT and CDR2 is YENEEA. Trimming removed 0 bases from V and 2 bases from J, with 8 bases in between. CDR3 length: 15 amino acids.